This entry lists 9 T cell receptor beta chains sequenced from one sample in a study of blood T cell repertoires in COVID-19. Using immunoSEQ multiplex PCR, the repertoire was profiled, and TCRdb retains in-frame clones only, with some absent. The sample shows about 130,000 clones, 87% of them seen only once. The source material was peripheral blood. The receptor source for this set is a woman in her fifties or sixties with acute or convalescent COVID-19.

This clone was found a few times. This chain uses TRBV19 with TRBJ2-1, with D hard to call. The germline V and J ends were trimmed by 0 bases and 3 bases, with 6 bases remaining between them. The germline gives CDR1 LNHDA, CDR2 SQIVND (reference sequence). There are 14 residues in the CDR3. Here the CDR3 DNA reads TGTGCCAGTAGTATAGATCCCCGCTACAATGAGCAGTTCTTC. It is translated as CASSIDPRYNEQFF.

The chain is built from TRBV21-1 and TRBJ1-3; the tabulated D call, TRBD1, remains unverified against the DNA. TRBV21-1 is a pseudogene. The CDR3 spans 13 residues. CDR3 in DNA: TGTGCCAGTGGACAGGGCCCTGGAAACACCATATATTTT. Encoded protein: CASGQGPGNTIYF.

This chain uses TRBV11-3 with TRBJ1-1, with D uncertain. Trimming took 6 bases from V and 3 from J, leaving 11 bases between them. From germline, CDR1 is SGHNT and CDR2 YENEEA. This CDR3 has 13 amino acids. The CDR3 here is CASSPRVDTEAFF. Here the CDR3 DNA reads TGTGCCAGCAGTCCTCGAGTAGACACTGAAGCTTTCTTT.

The J gene is TRBJ1-1, the V gene TRBV11-2, with TRBD1 as a possible D gene (5 bases). This CDR3 is built from 14 residues. V gave up 9 bases and J gave up 6 bases, with 20 bases separating them. Per the germline V gene, CDR1 is SGHAT and CDR2 is FQNNGV. The CDR3 region has the DNA TGTGCCAGGGGGGAGGGAGGGGTTTCGGCTGAAGCTTTCTTT. Its translation: CARGEGGVSAEAFF.

The table lists this clone with a count of one. This chain joins TRBV7-9 and TRBJ1-6, with 9 bases matching TRBD1. Unmatched junction bases numbered 2, after V lost 2 bases and J lost 6 bases. CDR3 length: 15 residues. The germline V gene has CDR1 SEHNR and CDR2 FQNEAQ (reference sequence). The CDR3 sequence: CASSLPGQGNSPLHF. In nucleotides, the CDR3 is TGTGCCAGCAGCTTACCGGGACAGGGTAATTCACCCCTCCACTTT.

This chain links TRBV10-3 with TRBJ1-5, with 9 bases that match TRBD1. With 3 bases clipped from V and 6 bases from J, the junction kept 6 bases outside the gene matches. The CDR3 is 15 residues long. Germline CDR1 ENHRY, CDR2 SYGVKD. CDR3 loop: CAISEPGTGSQPQHF. CDR3 DNA sequence: TGTGCCATCAGTGAACCCGGGACAGGGAGTCAGCCCCAGCATTTT.

The V and J genes are TRBV2 and TRBJ2-3; 10 positions match TRBD2. CDR3 length: 16 amino acids. The germline V gene has CDR1 SNHLY and CDR2 FYNNEI. The V gene end was trimmed by 7 bases and the J gene end by 3 bases; junction bases not matched to a gene: 10. The CDR3: CASTDLSGRATDTQYF. Written as DNA, the CDR3 is TGTGCCAGCACCGACCTAAGCGGGAGGGCAACAGATACGCAGTATTTT.

The genes are TRBV20-1 and TRBJ1-1; D unresolved. Germline CDR1 and CDR2: DFQATT and SNEGSKA (reference sequence). V lost 3 bases to trimming and J lost 6 bases, with 17 bases between them. The CDR3 runs 14 residues. The CDR3 DNA is TGCAGTGCTAGTCGCGGGCACCCCGGGGCTGAAGCTTTCTTT. It is translated as CSASRGHPGAEAFF.

The chain employs TRBV2 and TRBJ1-3; TRBD1 matches at 10 bases. Per germline, CDR1 SNHLY and CDR2 FYNNEI. The V segment lost 6 bases and the J segment 4 bases; nucleotides outside the gene matches: 3. The CDR3 length is 14 residues. The CDR3 loop reads CASSGQGGGNTIYF. CDR3 nucleotides: TGTGCCAGCAGCGGACAGGGGGGAGGAAACACCATATATTTT.